This record concerns one TCR beta chain sequence. Its antigen is currently unknown. This CDR3 region has 17 residues. The trim removed 4 bases at V and 4 bases at J, leaving 12 bases unmatched. Germline-derived CDR1 and CDR2 are MNHEY and SMNVEV (reference sequence). This entry is derived from a study of OX40 agonist ivuxolimab in advanced cancers. About the study: Of mixed ages from 23 to 79 and averaging about 60 years, the group was 65% to 85% male.

Clones were sequenced by immunoSEQ multiplex PCR, and TCRdb holds only the in-frame ones, with some missing. This table has around 26,000 clones, approximately 81% appearing once. Findings and caveats of the study: Certain nonresponders likewise exhibited a low normalized T-cell clonal expansion. Clonal expansion from baseline to week 6 occurred in both CD4+ and CD8+ T cells.

The specimen comprised CD4+ or CD8+ T cells sorted from blood, sampled in a trial of the OX40 agonist ivuxolimab. The origin of this receptor is an adult with an advanced solid tumor such as melanoma, head and neck, liver or kidney cancer. The gene calls are TRBV27 and TRBJ2-1; TRBD1 agrees at 8 bases. CDR3 in amino acids: CASSSERQGKRYNEQFF. The CDR3 DNA sequence: TGTGCCAGCAGTTCGGAAAGACAGGGGAAGAGGTACAATGAGCAGTTCTTC.